This TCR beta chain originates from a study of T cell responses to AZD1222 COVID-19 vaccine. Germline V gene sequence: CDR1 SGHDN, CDR2 FVKESK. The CDR3 length is 14 residues. V was clipped by 4 bases and J by 4 bases; unmatched bases: 3. Sequencing was performed with immunoSEQ multiplex PCR; in TCRdb, only in-frame clones are kept and a portion is missing. The table lists roughly 72,000 clones, 70% to 90% of them singletons, with 9% to 10% in the top ten. As concerns this clone: The antigen is undetermined.

General study results and limits: Increases in Spike-specific TCR breadth and depth were seen after two AZD1222 doses. After the peak T cell response, and only then, were repertoires sampled. Vaccine-related CD4 TCRs covered spike, predominating at 160-218 and 743-854.

This TCR derives from an adult who received the MenACWY meningococcal vaccine as a control. This chain connects TRBV14 to TRBJ2-7, with 11 bases aligning to TRBD1. Material: peripheral blood, obtained 28 days after the second dose of the MenACWY control vaccine. DNA for the CDR3: TGTGCCAGCAGCCCCGGGACAGGGGGGTACGAGCAGTACTTC. Encoded protein: CASSPGTGGYEQYF.